The present entry profiles one T cell receptor beta chain with its context. No antigen is known for it. The sample originates from a study of cytomegalovirus exposure and HLA in healthy donors. Looking at the study overall: As released early, the data held about 85 million unique TCRs from HLA-typed donors. Points from the study as a whole: A later analysis linked some 17,000 TCR beta sequences to HLA alleles at 0.05 false discovery rate. Analyzed later, association rates of TCRs varied across HLA loci, with DRB1 most and HLA-C fewest. Previous analysis showed most TCR beta V segments were productive about 87% or about 30% of the time.

Trimming left V 8 bases short and J 0 bases short, with 14 bases between. Germline loops: CDR1 SGHVS, CDR2 FQNEAQ. The CDR3 runs to 14 residues. The PCR had 60 Vbeta and 13 Jbeta primers. The data were produced by immunoSEQ multiplex PCR, yet TCRdb's version contains in-frame clones alone and is incomplete. The sample yields 150,000 to 250,000 clones, 79% seen once. V usage is TRBV7-8 and J usage is TRBJ2-7, with D uncertain. The clonotype comes from a woman in her 30s in good health and CMV-seropositive. Sequenced input: PBMCs. The CDR3 loop is CASADTTFSYEQYF. CDR3 DNA sequence: TGTGCCAGCGCGGATACTACCTTCTCCTACGAGCAGTACTTC.